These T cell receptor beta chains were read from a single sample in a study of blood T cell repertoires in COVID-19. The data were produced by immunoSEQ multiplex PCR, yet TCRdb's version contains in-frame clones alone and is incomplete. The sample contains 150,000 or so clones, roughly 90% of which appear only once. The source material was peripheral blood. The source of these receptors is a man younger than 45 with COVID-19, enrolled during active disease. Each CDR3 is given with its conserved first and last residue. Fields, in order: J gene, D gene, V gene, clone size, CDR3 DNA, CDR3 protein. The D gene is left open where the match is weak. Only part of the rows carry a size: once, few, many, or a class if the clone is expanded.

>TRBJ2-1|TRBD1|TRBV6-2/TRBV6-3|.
TGTGCCAGCAGTCAACGACAGGGGGCCTACAATGAGCAGTTCTTC
CASSQRQGAYNEQFF
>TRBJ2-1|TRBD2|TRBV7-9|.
TGTGCCAGCAGCTTAGGGAATTTGACTAGCGGAGTCCGCTACAATGAGCAGTTCTTC
CASSLGNLTSGVRYNEQFF
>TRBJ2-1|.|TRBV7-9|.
TGTGCCAGCACTCCTTATATGGGCCCCTACAATGAGCAGTTCTTC
CASTPYMGPYNEQFF
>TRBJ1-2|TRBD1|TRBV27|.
TGTGCCAGCAGGAAGGACAGGGGGAACTATGGCTACACCTTC
CASRKDRGNYGYTF
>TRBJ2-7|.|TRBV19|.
TGTGCCAGTAGTATGTCGACAGGATACCACTACGAGCAGTACTTC
CASSMSTGYHYEQYF
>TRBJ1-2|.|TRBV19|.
TGTGCCAGTAGTATCGCGGCAGGGCCATCTCTTGAACGCCGGAACTATGGCTACACCTTC
CASSIAAGPSLERRNYGYTF
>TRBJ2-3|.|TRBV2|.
TGTGCCAGAAGATTAGGACAGTCGAGCACAGATACGCAGTATTTT
CARRLGQSSTDTQYF
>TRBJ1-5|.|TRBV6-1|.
TGTGCCAGCAGTGCTTTAGGGGCTAATAGCAATCAGCCCCAGCATTTT
CASSALGANSNQPQHF
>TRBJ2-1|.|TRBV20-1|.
TGCAGTGCTCAGGGGTTAGGGGAAAGGTTCTTC
CSAQGLGERFF
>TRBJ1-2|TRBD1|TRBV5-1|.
TGCGCCAGCAGCTTGGAACAGGGGACCCATGGCTACACCTTC
CASSLEQGTHGYTF
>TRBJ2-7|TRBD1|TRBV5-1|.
TGCGCCAGCAGCGGTTCCGGGACAGCTAACGAGCAGTACTTC
CASSGSGTANEQYF
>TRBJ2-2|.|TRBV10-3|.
TGTGCCATCAATAGCGGGAACACCGGGGAGCTGTTTTTT
CAINSGNTGELFF
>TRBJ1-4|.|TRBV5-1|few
TGCGCCAGCAGCTTCCGGACAAACAATGAAAAACTGTTTTTT
CASSFRTNNEKLFF
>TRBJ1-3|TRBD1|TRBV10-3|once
TGTGCCATCCGTCTAAATCGGGGACAGGCCTCTGGAAACACCATATATTTT
CAIRLNRGQASGNTIYF
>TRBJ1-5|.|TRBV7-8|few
TGTGCCAGCAGTCTAACAGGTACCAATCAGCCCCAGCATTTT
CASSLTGTNQPQHF
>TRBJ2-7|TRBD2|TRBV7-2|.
TGTGCCAGCAGCTTAGCCCGCGGGGGTGTTTACGAGCAGTACTTC
CASSLARGGVYEQYF
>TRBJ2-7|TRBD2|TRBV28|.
TGTGCCAGCAGGGGGGGGACTAGCGGGACCTACGAGCAGTACTTC
CASRGGTSGTYEQYF
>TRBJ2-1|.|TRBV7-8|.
TGTGCCAGCAGCTCGCCTGAGGACAGTTTCTATGAGCAGTTCTTC
CASSSPEDSFYEQFF
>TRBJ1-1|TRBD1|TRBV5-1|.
TGCGCCAGCAGCTTGAGTACCACAGGGGGGACTGAAGCTTTCTTT
CASSLSTTGGTEAFF
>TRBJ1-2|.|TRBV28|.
TGTGCCAGCAAGGCACAGTCCTATGGCTACACCTTC
CASKAQSYGYTF
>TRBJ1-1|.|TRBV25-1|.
TGTGCCAGCCAACCCCGGGTGAACACTGAAGCTTTCTTT
CASQPRVNTEAFF
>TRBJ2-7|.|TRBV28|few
TGTGCCAGCAGTATAACAGGCTTCTCTGTTGGCGAGCAGTACTTC
CASSITGFSVGEQYF
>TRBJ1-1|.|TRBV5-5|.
TGTGCCAGCAGCCCCTATGGGGGGGAACCTAACACTGAAGCTTTCTTT
CASSPYGGEPNTEAFF